Listed here are 25 T cell receptor beta chains from one sample, sequenced in a study of cytomegalovirus exposure and HLA in healthy donors. The PCR employed 60 Vbeta primers together with 13 Jbeta primers. TCRdb's table, derived via immunoSEQ multiplex PCR, lists solely in-frame clones and lacks some. The repertoire has 150,000 to 200,000 clones, around four fifths of them found once; the top ten carry approximately 11%. Sequencing was done on a sample of PBMCs. These receptors came from a man aged 45-60 years in good health and CMV-seropositive.

The gene calls are TRBV7-9 and TRBJ1-1; maybe TRBD1 (5 bases). CDR3 length: 14 amino acids. The V and J ends lost 1 base and 4 bases respectively, with 10 bases between them. In germline, CDR1 is SEHNR, CDR2 FQNEAQ (reference sequence). The CDR3 DNA follows: TGTGCCAGCAGCTTAGTTGCAGGGTCCACTGAAGCTTTCTTT. Amino acid sequence: CASSLVAGSTEAFF. The full variable domain, completed using reference TRBV7-9 and TRBJ1-1, is DTGVSQNPRHKITKRGQNVTFRCDPISEHNRLYWYRQTLGQGPEFLTYFQNEAQLEKSRLLSDRFSAERPKGSFSTLEIQRTEQGDSAMYLCASSLVAGSTEAFFGQGTRLTVV.

J is TRBJ1-1 and V is TRBV15; possible D gene TRBD1, 5 bases. The V gene lost 2 bases and the J gene lost 5 bases, with 12 bases spanning the gap. This CDR3 spans 14 amino acids. Germline V CDR1 and CDR2: LNHNV, YYDKDF (reference sequence). The CDR3 DNA is TGTGCCACCAGCAGACGCGGCCGGGGGACTGAAGCTTTCTTT. Translated, it gives CATSRRGRGTEAFF.

J is TRBJ2-7 and V is TRBV6-6; 7 nucleotides align to TRBD1. Trimming removed 7 bases from V and 2 bases from J; junction bases left unmatched: 5. This CDR3 region has 13 residues. Germline V gives CDR1 MNHNY, CDR2 SVGAGI (reference sequence). CDR3 loop: CASTQGQTYEQYF. The CDR3 DNA reads TGTGCCAGCACCCAGGGACAGACCTACGAGCAGTACTTC.

CDR3 sequence reads: CASWSGAKEQFF. DNA of the CDR3: TGTGCCAGCTGGAGCGGTGCTAAGGAGCAGTTCTTC. The V call is TRBV7-9, the J call TRBJ2-1, with D possibly TRBD2 on 5 matching bases. Germline loops: CDR1 SEHNR, CDR2 FQNEAQ (reference sequence). V was clipped by 8 bases and J by 10 bases, with 15 bases between them. The length of the CDR3 is 12 residues.

The chain recombines TRBV29-1 with TRBJ2-5; TRBD1 agrees at 7 bases. V lost 3 bases to trimming and J lost 4 bases; unmatched junction nucleotides: 5. The CDR3 contains 13 residues. In germline, CDR1 is SQVTM, CDR2 ANQGSEA. CDR3 in amino acids: CSVDRGSGETQYF. In nucleotides, the CDR3 is TGCAGCGTTGACAGGGGGTCGGGAGAGACCCAGTACTTC.

The CDR3 region is CASGGTSGSSTDTQYF. DNA for the CDR3: TGTGCCAGCGGCGGTACTAGCGGGAGTAGCACAGATACGCAGTATTTT. V usage is TRBV2 and J usage is TRBJ2-3; 11 nucleotides align to TRBD2. With V trimmed by 8 bases and J by 0 bases, 7 bases remained unmatched. The CDR3 runs to 16 residues. Germline V CDR1 and CDR2: SNHLY, FYNNEI.

This clone occurred a few times. This chain uses TRBV30 with TRBJ1-4; D is ambiguous. Germline loops: CDR1 GTSNPN, CDR2 SVGIG (reference sequence). The CDR3 covers 11 residues. The V end lost 5 bases, the J end lost 5 bases, and 6 bases lay between the germline ends. This chain's CDR3 is CAWQKNEKLFF. CDR3 nucleotide sequence: TGTGCCTGGCAGAAAAATGAAAAACTGTTTTTT. The full variable domain, its missing parts supplied by reference TRBV30 and TRBJ1-4, is SQTIHQWPATLVQPVGSPLSLECTVEGTSNPNLYWYRQAAGRGLQLLFYSVGIGQISSEVPQNLSASRPQDRQFILSSKKLLLSDSGFYLCAWQKNEKLFFGSGTQLSVL.

The count of this clone is one. This rearrangement joins TRBV19 to TRBJ2-1; D may be TRBD1 (6 bases). V was pared by 5 bases and J by 7 bases, with 21 bases between. The CDR3 sequence is 16 residues long. Germline V gene lookup returns CDR1 LNHDA and CDR2 SQIVND (reference sequence). The CDR3, as DNA: TGTGCCAGTAGTCTCACAGGGCACCTAGGGATAAATGAGCAGTTCTTC. Translation gives CASSLTGHLGINEQFF.

This chain connects TRBV27 to TRBJ2-2; 8 nucleotides match TRBD1. Germline CDR1 is MNHEY and CDR2 is SMNVEV (reference sequence). Trimming cost V 5 bases and J 6 bases; bases outside gene matches: 2. CDR3 length: 13 amino acids. The chain's CDR3 is CASSAQGAGELFF. The DNA of the CDR3 is TGTGCCAGCAGTGCACAGGGGGCCGGGGAGCTGTTTTTT.

DNA of the CDR3: TGTGCCTGGAGTACAGGGAGTGAAGCTTTCTTT. Protein product: CAWSTGSEAFF. The rearrangement uses TRBV30 and TRBJ1-1, with a tentative D call TRBD1 (6 bases). The V end lost 2 bases, the J end lost 7 bases, and 8 bases lay between the germline ends. Looked up from germline, CDR1 is GTSNPN and CDR2 is SVGIG (reference sequence). This CDR3 has 11 amino acids.

The rearrangement links TRBV29-1 to TRBJ2-1; TRBD1 agrees at 10 bases. The CDR3 sequence is 13 residues long. In germline, CDR1 is SQVTM, CDR2 ANQGSEA. CDR3 nucleotides: TGCAGTAAGACCGGGACAGGGGTCAATGAGCAGTTCTTC. It specifies CSKTGTGVNEQFF.

The rearrangement uses TRBV5-1 and TRBJ1-4, with 8 positions matching TRBD1. Germline-derived CDR1 and CDR2 are SGHRS and YFSETQ. The CDR3 contains 15 residues. The ends lost 4 bases at V and 5 bases at J; junction bases unmatched: 7. The CDR3, as DNA: TGCGCCAGCAGCGTAGGACAGGGCAAAAATGAAAAACTGTTTTTT. Translated: CASSVGQGKNEKLFF.

The J gene is TRBJ1-1, the V gene TRBV28; no clear D gene. Germline values: CDR1 MDHEN, CDR2 SYDVKM. Trimming removed 8 bases at V and 2 bases at J, with 15 bases between. This CDR3 region has 14 residues. The CDR3 nucleotides are TGTGCCAGCGGTGGGGAGCTTTTCAACACTGAAGCTTTCTTT. Its protein is CASGGELFNTEAFF.

As to this clone: In the same sample, other DNA sequences code for this CDR3. This chain connects TRBV27 to TRBJ2-3, with D hard to call. The CDR3 sequence is 12 residues long. The V and J ends lost 6 bases and 2 bases respectively, with 6 bases between them. Germline V CDR1 and CDR2: MNHEY, SMNVEV (reference sequence). The CDR3 nucleotides are TGTGCCAGCAGCCATTCCACAGATACGCAGTATTTT. This sequence encodes CASSHSTDTQYF.

V is TRBV7-2 and J is TRBJ2-3; D is uncertain. The CDR3 has 13 amino acids. Per germline, CDR1 SGHTA and CDR2 FQGNSA. The germline V and J ends were trimmed by 2 bases and 2 bases, with 5 bases remaining between them. The CDR3 DNA sequence: TGTGCCAGCAGCTTACTTTTCACAGATACGCAGTATTTT. This encodes CASSLLFTDTQYF.

This clone was found a few times. This chain connects TRBV2 to TRBJ2-5; tentative D call: TRBD1 (5 bases). V was shortened by 6 bases and J by 4 bases, with 12 bases between the two germline ends. This CDR3 is built from 13 residues. Germline V gives CDR1 SNHLY, CDR2 FYNNEI. Here the CDR3 reads CASRTGPPETQYF. The CDR3 region has the DNA TGTGCCAGCAGAACAGGCCCCCCAGAGACCCAGTACTTC.

This chain uses TRBV7-3 with TRBJ1-2, with TRBD1 matching over 8 bases. Germline assignment: CDR1 SGHTA and CDR2 FQGTGA. The J segment lost 8 bases and the V segment lost 5 bases, leaving 7 bases of the junction unmatched. The CDR3 length is 13 residues. The CDR3 bases are TGTGCCAGCAGCCCGGACAGGGTGAAGGGCTACACCTTC. Translated, it gives CASSPDRVKGYTF.

J is TRBJ1-5 and V is TRBV11-2; no definite D call. Looked up from germline, CDR1 is SGHAT and CDR2 is FQNNGV. V lost 0 bases, J lost 6 bases, and 9 bases lay in between. The CDR3 has 14 residues. The CDR3 nucleotides are TGTGCCAGCAGCTTAGACAGGTTCACTCAGCCCCAGCATTTT. Protein product: CASSLDRFTQPQHF.

This clone came up a few times. At one end, the junction sequence differs from germline, possibly due to a read error. The chain employs TRBV7-9 and TRBJ1-4; 7 positions match TRBD1. CDR3 size: 15 residues. Germline V lookup: CDR1 SEHNR, CDR2 FQNEAQ (reference sequence). CDR3 in amino acids: CSSSLAGQTNEKLFF. The DNA of the CDR3 is TGTTCCAGCAGCTTAGCGGGACAGACTAATGAAAAACTGTTTTTT.

This clone was picked up one time. The gene calls are TRBV6-5 and TRBJ2-5; D gene uncertain. Trimming pared 2 bases from V and 3 bases from J, leaving 4 bases between. There are 12 residues in the CDR3. Germline CDR1 MNHEY, CDR2 SVGAGI. Here the CDR3 reads CASSYGEETQYF. CDR3 sequence (DNA): TGTGCCAGCAGTTACGGAGAAGAGACCCAGTACTTC.

This clone was seen a few times. This chain connects TRBV6-5 to TRBJ2-5; 8 bases align to TRBD1. The CDR3 runs 14 residues. From germline, CDR1 is MNHEY and CDR2 SVGAGI. V dropped 5 bases and J dropped 5; count of bases not matched to a gene: 7. CDR3: CASSDRGLRETQYF. The CDR3 DNA follows: TGTGCCAGCAGTGACAGGGGCCTTAGGGAGACCCAGTACTTC.

V gene TRBV28 combines with J gene TRBJ1-1; tentatively, D is TRBD1 (5 bases). Trimming shortened V by 2 bases and J by 4 bases, and 14 bases separated the two germline ends. The germline CDR1 and CDR2 sequences are MDHEN and SYDVKM. CDR3 size: 15 residues. CDR3: CASSLGAPRVTEAFF. For the CDR3, the DNA is TGTGCCAGCAGTTTAGGGGCACCGAGAGTCACTGAAGCTTTCTTT.

The rearrangement joins TRBV2 to TRBJ1-1; D is perhaps TRBD1 (6 bases). Trimming removed 6 bases from V and 2 bases from J, with 13 bases in between. The CDR3 is 14 amino acids. Per the germline V gene, CDR1 is SNHLY and CDR2 is FYNNEI. CDR3 DNA sequence: TGTGCCAGCAGCCGGGACAATACTAACACTGAAGCTTTCTTT. Translating gives CASSRDNTNTEAFF.

The chain combines TRBV7-9 with TRBJ2-5; 7 bases are shared with TRBD2. CDR1 is SEHNR and CDR2 is FQNEAQ in the germline V gene (reference sequence). The V and J ends lost 3 bases and 2 bases, in that order; junction bases with no gene match: 9. This CDR3 contains 16 residues. CDR3 amino acids: CASSFIRAGSQETQYF. CDR3 nucleotides: TGTGCCAGCAGCTTCATCCGAGCGGGGAGTCAAGAGACCCAGTACTTC.

The chain joins TRBV28 to TRBJ1-5; no definite D call. The CDR3 totals 15 residues. Germline-derived CDR1 and CDR2 are MDHEN and SYDVKM. V dropped 5 bases and J dropped 2 bases, with 13 bases sitting between them. CDR3 nucleotides: TGTGCCAGCAGTCCGGGAACTAGGGGCAATCAGCCCCAGCATTTT. Amino acids: CASSPGTRGNQPQHF.